Given below is one T cell receptor (beta chain) in context. What it binds is unknown. Germline CDR1 MDHEN, CDR2 SYDVKM. V dropped 2 bases and J dropped 5 bases, with 10 bases sitting between them. This CDR3 region has 14 residues. Clones were sequenced by immunoSEQ multiplex PCR, and TCRdb holds only the in-frame ones, with some missing. The sample holds 2,500,000 or so clones, 85% to 95% seen once. The sample is drawn from a study of shared clonotypes between healthy human individuals. Study-wide points: Despite large depth, rarefaction showed incomplete sorted-subset sequencing.

This chain connects TRBV28 to TRBJ2-1; TRBD2 might be the D (6 bases). This sequence originates from a man between 18 and 29 years old in good health. Some clones in this sample may be carry-over from other donors' samples. Sequencing used naive CD4+ T cells from PBMCs. Specified subset: CD45RA+ positively selected. The CDR3 DNA sequence: TGTGCCAGCAGTTTACCGGGACTGAACAATGAGCAGTTCTTC. Its protein product is CASSLPGLNNEQFF.